This T cell receptor beta chain was profiled in a study of T cell repertoires in cytomegalovirus infection. The length of the CDR3 is 15 residues. V was pared by 5 bases and J by 12 bases, with 24 bases between. Germline CDR1 is SGHVS and CDR2 is FQNEAQ. MiXCR, run by TCRdb on the reads, gives a single entry per CDR3 protein. In the table there are approximately 490,000 distinct CDR3 sequences, 10% to 12% of which are singletons. This clonotype came up many times. This chain links TRBV7-8 with TRBJ2-3; D possibly corresponds to TRBD2 (6 bases). This receptor was identified in a human donor in good health (CMV status not recorded). Some clones in this sample may be carry-over from other donors' samples. Source material: PBMCs. CDR3 DNA sequence: TGTGCCAGCAGCATAGGCCGGGACTTCGGGAGTATCCAGTATTTT. Amino acids: CASSIGRDFGSIQYF.